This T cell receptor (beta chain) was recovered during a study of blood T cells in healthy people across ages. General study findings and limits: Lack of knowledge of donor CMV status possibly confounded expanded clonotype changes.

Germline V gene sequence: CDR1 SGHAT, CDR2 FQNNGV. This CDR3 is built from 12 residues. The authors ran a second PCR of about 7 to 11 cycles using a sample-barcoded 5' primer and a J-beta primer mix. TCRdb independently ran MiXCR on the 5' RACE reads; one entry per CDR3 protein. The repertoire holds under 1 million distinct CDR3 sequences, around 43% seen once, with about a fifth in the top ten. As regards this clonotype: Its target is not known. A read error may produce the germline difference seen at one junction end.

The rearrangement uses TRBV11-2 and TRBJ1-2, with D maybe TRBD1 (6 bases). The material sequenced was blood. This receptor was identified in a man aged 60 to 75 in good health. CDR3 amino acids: CASSSQGYDYTF. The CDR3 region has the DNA TGTGCCAGCAGCTCCCAGGGGTATGACTACACCTTC. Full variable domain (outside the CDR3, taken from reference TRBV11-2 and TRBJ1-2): EAGVAQSPRYKIIEKRQSVAFWCNPISGHATLYWYQQILGQGPKLLIQFQNNGVVDDSQLPKDRFSAERLKGVDSTLKIQPAKLEDSAVYLCASSSQGYDYTFGSGTRLTVV.